This T cell receptor beta chain was profiled in a study of T cell changes during pregnancy in multiple sclerosis. CDR3 length: 15 residues. CDR1 is MNHEY, CDR2 SMNVEV, per germline (reference sequence). V lost 7 bases and J lost 2; bases outside the gene matches: 10. Assay used: immunoSEQ multiplex PCR; TCRdb lists only in-frame clones, some missing. The sample contains about 22,000 clones, more than 85% of which appear only once. This receptor was identified in a female donor in good health, enrolled as a control in a pregnancy study. This chain uses TRBV27 with TRBJ2-5; 7 bases agree with TRBD2. The specimen comprised CD4+ T cells from peripheral blood mononuclear cells, sampled after pregnancy. This CDR3 reads CASNSQRGTQETQYF. The CDR3 nucleotides are TGTGCCAGCAATTCTCAGCGGGGAACACAAGAGACCCAGTACTTC.